This T cell receptor beta chain was obtained from a study of T cell responses to AZD1222 COVID-19 vaccine. The germline V and J ends were trimmed by 4 bases and 8 bases, with 11 bases remaining between them. Germline CDR1 LNHDA, CDR2 SQIVND (reference sequence). CDR3 length: 12 amino acids. Data came from immunoSEQ multiplex PCR; TCRdb stores just in-frame clones and leaves some out. The sample contains some 130,000 clones, 70% to 90% of which appear only once. The sample in question was peripheral blood, obtained on day 0 of AZD1222 vaccination. The rearrangement joins TRBV19 to TRBJ1-1, with unresolved D. The source is an adult in good health. The CDR3 loop reads CASSRGTREAFF. CDR3 nucleotides: TGTGCCAGTAGTAGGGGAACAAGAGAAGCTTTCTTT.